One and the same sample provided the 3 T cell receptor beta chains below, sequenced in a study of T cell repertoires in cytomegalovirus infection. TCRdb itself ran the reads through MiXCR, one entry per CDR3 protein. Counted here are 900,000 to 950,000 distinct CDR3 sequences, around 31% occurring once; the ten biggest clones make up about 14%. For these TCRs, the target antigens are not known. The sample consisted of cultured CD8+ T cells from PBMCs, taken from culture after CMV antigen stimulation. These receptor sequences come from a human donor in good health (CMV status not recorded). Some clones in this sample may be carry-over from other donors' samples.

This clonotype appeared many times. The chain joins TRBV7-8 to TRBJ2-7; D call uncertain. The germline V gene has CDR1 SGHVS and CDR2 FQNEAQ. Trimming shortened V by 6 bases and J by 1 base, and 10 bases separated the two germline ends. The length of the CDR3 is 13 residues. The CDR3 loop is CASRSPESYEQYF. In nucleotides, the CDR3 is TGTGCCAGCAGATCCCCGGAATCCTACGAGCAGTACTTC.

CDR3 region: CSAREAYRAYYEQYV. The DNA of the CDR3 is TGCAGTGCTAGAGAGGCCTACAGGGCCTACTACGAGCAGTACGTC. This chain joins TRBV20-1 and TRBJ2-7; tentatively, D is TRBD1 (6 bases). This CDR3 is built from 15 residues. V lost 0 bases to trimming and J lost 3 bases, with 15 bases between them. CDR1 and CDR2 from the germline V gene are DFQATT and SNEGSKA (reference sequence).

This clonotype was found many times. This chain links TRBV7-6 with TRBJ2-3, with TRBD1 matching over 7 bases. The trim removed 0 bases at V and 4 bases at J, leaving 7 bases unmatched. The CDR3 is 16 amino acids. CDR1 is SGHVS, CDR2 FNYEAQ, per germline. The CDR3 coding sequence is TGTGCCAGCAGCTTAGCATTTGACAGGGAGCCAGATACGCAGTATTTT. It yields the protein CASSLAFDREPDTQYF.